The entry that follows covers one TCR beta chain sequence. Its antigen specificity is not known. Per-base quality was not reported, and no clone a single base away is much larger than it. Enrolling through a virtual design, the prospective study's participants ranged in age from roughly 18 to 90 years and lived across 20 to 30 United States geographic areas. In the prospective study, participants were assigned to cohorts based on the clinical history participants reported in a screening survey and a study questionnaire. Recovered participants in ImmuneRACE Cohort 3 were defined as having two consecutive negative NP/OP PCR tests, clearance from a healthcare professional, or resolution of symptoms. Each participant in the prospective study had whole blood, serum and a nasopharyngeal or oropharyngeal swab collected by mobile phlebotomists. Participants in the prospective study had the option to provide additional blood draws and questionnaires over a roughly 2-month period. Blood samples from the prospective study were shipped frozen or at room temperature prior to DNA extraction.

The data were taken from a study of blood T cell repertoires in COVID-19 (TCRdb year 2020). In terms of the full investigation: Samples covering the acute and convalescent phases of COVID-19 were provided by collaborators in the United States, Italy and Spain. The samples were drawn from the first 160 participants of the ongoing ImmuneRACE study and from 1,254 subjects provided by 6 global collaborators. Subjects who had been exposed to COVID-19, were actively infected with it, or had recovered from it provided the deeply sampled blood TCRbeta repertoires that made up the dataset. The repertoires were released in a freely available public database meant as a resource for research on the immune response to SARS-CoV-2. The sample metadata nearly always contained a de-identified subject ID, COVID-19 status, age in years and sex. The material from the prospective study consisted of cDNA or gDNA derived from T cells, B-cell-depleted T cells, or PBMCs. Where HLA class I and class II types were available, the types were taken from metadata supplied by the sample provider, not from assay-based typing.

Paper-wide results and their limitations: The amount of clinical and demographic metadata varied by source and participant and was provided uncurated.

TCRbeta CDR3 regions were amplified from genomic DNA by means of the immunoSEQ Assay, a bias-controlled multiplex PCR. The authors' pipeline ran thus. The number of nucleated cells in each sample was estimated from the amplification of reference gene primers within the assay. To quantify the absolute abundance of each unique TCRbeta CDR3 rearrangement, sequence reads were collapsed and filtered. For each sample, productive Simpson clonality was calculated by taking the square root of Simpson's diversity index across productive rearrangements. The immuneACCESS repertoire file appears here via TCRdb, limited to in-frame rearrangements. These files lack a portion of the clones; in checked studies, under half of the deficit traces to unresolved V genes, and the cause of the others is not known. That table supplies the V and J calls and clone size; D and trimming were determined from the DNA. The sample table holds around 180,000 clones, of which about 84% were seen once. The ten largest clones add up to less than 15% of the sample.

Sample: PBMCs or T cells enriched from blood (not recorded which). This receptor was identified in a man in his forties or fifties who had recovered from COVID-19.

The CDR3 protein is CASSATTHNSPLHF. Here is the DNA: TGTGCCAGCAGCGCTACTACGCATAATTCACCCCTCCACTTT. The chain uses TRBV21-1 and TRBJ1-6. TRBV21-1 counts as a pseudogene. There are 14 amino acids in the CDR3, from cysteine to phenylalanine inclusive. Only the CDR3 region is kept as DNA, spanning 42 bases read in frame from base 1.